This T cell receptor (beta chain) was retrieved from a study of OX40 agonist ivuxolimab in advanced cancers. Produced via immunoSEQ multiplex PCR; TCRdb's table is partial and in-frame only. The sample yields 50,000 to 75,000 clones, approximately 86% seen once. Germline V gives CDR1 KGHSH, CDR2 LQKENI. This CDR3 spans 14 amino acids. Trimming took 6 bases from V and 0 from J, leaving 9 bases between them. Samples were taken at baseline and on day 1 of cycles 4 and 7. The rearrangement joins TRBV18 to TRBJ2-1; D ambiguous. The TCR sequence derives from an adult with an advanced solid tumor such as melanoma, head and neck, liver or kidney cancer. This specimen was CD4+ or CD8+ T cells sorted from blood, taken in a trial of the OX40 agonist ivuxolimab. The CDR3: CASSPENSYNEQFF. CDR3 in DNA: TGTGCCAGCTCCCCGGAGAACTCCTACAATGAGCAGTTCTTC. Full variable domain (outside the CDR3, taken from reference TRBV18 and TRBJ2-1): NAGVMQNPRHLVRRRGQEARLRCSPMKGHSHVYWYRQLPEEGLKFMVYLQKENIIDESGMPKERFSAEFPKEGPSILRIQQVVRGDSAAYFCASSPENSYNEQFFGPGTRLTVL.